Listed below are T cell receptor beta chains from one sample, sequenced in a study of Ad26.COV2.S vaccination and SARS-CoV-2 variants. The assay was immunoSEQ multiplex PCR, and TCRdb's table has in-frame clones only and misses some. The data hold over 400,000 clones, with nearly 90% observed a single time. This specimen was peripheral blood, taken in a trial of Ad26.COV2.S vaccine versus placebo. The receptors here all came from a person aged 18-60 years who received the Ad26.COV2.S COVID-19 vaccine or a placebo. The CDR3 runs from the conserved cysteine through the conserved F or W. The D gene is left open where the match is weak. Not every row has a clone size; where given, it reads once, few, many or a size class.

TGTGCCAGCAGCTTACAAGCGGCCTCTCAAGAGACCCAGTACTTC,CASSLQAASQETQYF,TRBJ2-5,TRBV7-3,.,.
TGTGCCAGCAGCATTAGAGGGTGGTCGGCTAATGAAAAACTGTTTTTT,CASSIRGWSANEKLFF,TRBJ1-4,TRBV13,.,.
TGTGCCAGCAGTTTTTTGACAGGGGTCCAAGAGACCCAGTACTTC,CASSFLTGVQETQYF,TRBJ2-5,TRBV2,TRBD1,.
TGTGCCAGCAGCGTAACCCCCTTGACAGGCTACGAGCAGTACTTC,CASSVTPLTGYEQYF,TRBJ2-7,TRBV9,.,.
TGTGCCAGCAGCGCGATTGCTGGGGCCAACGTCCTGACTTTC,CASSAIAGANVLTF,TRBJ2-6,TRBV9,.,.
TGTGCCAGCAGCGTAGCGGGACTAGCGGGACGCGCAGATACGCAGTATTTT,CASSVAGLAGRADTQYF,TRBJ2-3,TRBV9,TRBD2,.
TGTGCCAGCAGCGTTACGAACACCGGGGAGCTGTTTTTT,CASSVTNTGELFF,TRBJ2-2,TRBV9,.,once
TGTGCCAGCAGCTTAGTTACGGGGGGCGGCAATCAGCCCCAGCATTTT,CASSLVTGGGNQPQHF,TRBJ1-5,TRBV7-2,.,.
TGTGCCAGCAGCTTGAGGGCGGATACGCAGTATTTT,CASSLRADTQYF,TRBJ2-3,TRBV5-4,.,few
TGTGCCAGCAGCTTGACCAGAGATTCACCCCTCCACTTT,CASSLTRDSPLHF,TRBJ1-6,TRBV5-5,.,many
TGCGCCAGCAGCCCTACGTGGAAAGGGGGCGGCTATGGCTACACCTTC,CASSPTWKGGGYGYTF,TRBJ1-2,TRBV4-3,TRBD1,.
TGTGCCAGCAGCGCCACAGGAGGCTATCAGCCCCAGCATTTT,CASSATGGYQPQHF,TRBJ1-5,TRBV9,.,.
TGTGCCAGCAGCTTTGACACAGATACGCAGTATTTT,CASSFDTDTQYF,TRBJ2-3,TRBV13,.,once
TGTGCCAGCAGCTCAGAATGGCTCCAGGGCGAGACCCAGTACTTC,CASSSEWLQGETQYF,TRBJ2-5,TRBV5-5,.,.
TGTGCCAGCAGCAAAGTAATTGGCAGGGGGCAAGACTATGGCTACACCTTC,CASSKVIGRGQDYGYTF,TRBJ1-2,TRBV21-1,.,.
TGTGCCAGCAGCTCCCTGGGGGACTATGGCTACACCTTC,CASSSLGDYGYTF,TRBJ1-2,TRBV7-9,.,.
TGTGCCACCAGCAGAGGAGGCCAGGGGGCATCCGAGACCCAGTACTTC,CATSRGGQGASETQYF,TRBJ2-5,TRBV15,TRBD1,once
TGTGCCACCAGCGCACAGAAAACTAGCACAGATACGCAGTATTTT,CATSAQKTSTDTQYF,TRBJ2-3,TRBV15,.,.
TGTGCCATCAGTGAGGGCCGGGGGGGCCTGCTGACCCAGTACTTC,CAISEGRGGLLTQYF,TRBJ2-5,TRBV10-3,TRBD2,.
TGTGCCAGCAGCTTGAGATATCAGCCCCAGCATTTT,CASSLRYQPQHF,TRBJ1-5,TRBV5-6,.,.
TGTGCCAGCAGCTTAGAACAAGCTAACTATGGCTACACCTTC,CASSLEQANYGYTF,TRBJ1-2,TRBV7-2,.,.
TGCGCCAGCAGCTTAGGGGGGACAGTGAACACTGAAGCTTTCTTT,CASSLGGTVNTEAFF,TRBJ1-1,TRBV5-1,TRBD1,.
TGTGCCAGCAGCTTAGAGTTTGCGTTAGCAGATACGCAGTATTTT,CASSLEFALADTQYF,TRBJ2-3,TRBV7-9,.,.
TGTGCCAGCAGCCGAAACACTGACAGGGCCTCCTACGAGCAGTACTTC,CASSRNTDRASYEQYF,TRBJ2-7,TRBV27,TRBD1,few
TGTGCCAGCAGCTTGGTCAGCCCGGAAAAACTGTTTTTT,CASSLVSPEKLFF,TRBJ1-4,TRBV5-5,.,.
TGTGCCAGCAGCCGGCGGGAGCCCCAATCCTACAATGAGCAGTTCTTC,CASSRREPQSYNEQFF,TRBJ2-1,TRBV7-6,TRBD2,.
TGCAGCGTTGAGTCGGGATACGGCTACACCTTC,CSVESGYGYTF,TRBJ1-2,TRBV29-1,.,.
TGTGCCAGCAGGAATCCAGGGAGGTCCTACGAGCAGTACTTC,CASRNPGRSYEQYF,TRBJ2-7,TRBV5-8,.,.
TGTGCCAGCAGTTTCCTAGGGGGCGAAGGCTACACCTTC,CASSFLGGEGYTF,TRBJ1-2,TRBV12-3/TRBV12-4,TRBD1,.
TGTGCCATCAGAAGGTCAGGGGAGAGGCGCAATCAGCCCCAGCATTTT,CAIRRSGERRNQPQHF,TRBJ1-5,TRBV28,.,.
TGTGCCAGCAGCGCTGGACAGTTGTACTACGAGCAGTACTTC,CASSAGQLYYEQYF,TRBJ2-7,TRBV5-4,.,.
TGTGCCAGCAGCCTCGACAGCAGCTCCTACAATGAGCAGTTCTTC,CASSLDSSSYNEQFF,TRBJ2-1,TRBV7-2,.,.
TGTGCCAGCAGTCACATCGCCCCGACAGAAAAACTGTTTTTT,CASSHIAPTEKLFF,TRBJ1-4,TRBV6-2/TRBV6-3,.,.
TGTGCCAGCAGAATCGGGACAGCGGGGAGCTACACCTTC,CASRIGTAGSYTF,TRBJ1-2,TRBV25-1,TRBD1,.
TGTGCCAGCTCACCATTAGGGGGAACAGCCGACTCTGGAAACACCATATATTTT,CASSPLGGTADSGNTIYF,TRBJ1-3,TRBV18,.,.
TGTGCCAGCAGCTTAAACGTCGGGACTAGTCTCCCCGGGGAGCTGTTTTTT,CASSLNVGTSLPGELFF,TRBJ2-2,TRBV7-3,TRBD2,.
TGCAGCGTTTCTAGGGGAGAGACCCAGTACTTC,CSVSRGETQYF,TRBJ2-5,TRBV29-1,.,.
TGCGCCAGCAGCTTGGCGCCCACATCCTCCTACGAGCAGTACTTC,CASSLAPTSSYEQYF,TRBJ2-7,TRBV5-1,.,.
TGCAGCGTAGCAGACAGGAGACAAAATGAAAAACTGTTTTTT,CSVADRRQNEKLFF,TRBJ1-4,TRBV29-1,.,.
TGTGCCAGCAGCTCGCGAGGAAGAGACTCTGGAAACACCATATATTTT,CASSSRGRDSGNTIYF,TRBJ1-3,TRBV7-9,.,.
TGCAGCGTTGACTATGTTTCTAGCACAGATACGCAGTATTTT,CSVDYVSSTDTQYF,TRBJ2-3,TRBV29-1,.,.
TGTGCCAGCAGCTTAACGGCCATAACAGAGACCCAGTACTTC,CASSLTAITETQYF,TRBJ2-5,TRBV11-3,.,.
TGTGCCAGCTCAGCCGGGTCGCAAGAGACCCAGTACTTC,CASSAGSQETQYF,TRBJ2-5,TRBV18,.,once
TGTGCCAGCAGCTTAGAGGCAGGGCAGTGGGGTTCACCCCTCCACTTT,CASSLEAGQWGSPLHF,TRBJ1-6,TRBV7-2,.,.
TGTGCCAGCAGCGACGTCAATGACCGTTACAATGAGCAGTTCTTC,CASSDVNDRYNEQFF,TRBJ2-1,TRBV11-3,.,.